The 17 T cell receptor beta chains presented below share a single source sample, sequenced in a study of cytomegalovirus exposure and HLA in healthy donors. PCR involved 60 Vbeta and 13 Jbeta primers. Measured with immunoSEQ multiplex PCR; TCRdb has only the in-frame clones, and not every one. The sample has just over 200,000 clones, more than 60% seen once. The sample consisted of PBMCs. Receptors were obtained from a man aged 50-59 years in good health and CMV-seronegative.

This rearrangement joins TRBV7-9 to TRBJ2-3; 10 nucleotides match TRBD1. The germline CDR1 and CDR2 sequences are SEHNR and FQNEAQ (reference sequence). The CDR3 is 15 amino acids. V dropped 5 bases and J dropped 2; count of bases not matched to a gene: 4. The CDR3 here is CASSHGQGDTDTQYF. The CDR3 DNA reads TGTGCCAGCAGCCATGGACAGGGGGACACAGATACGCAGTATTTT.

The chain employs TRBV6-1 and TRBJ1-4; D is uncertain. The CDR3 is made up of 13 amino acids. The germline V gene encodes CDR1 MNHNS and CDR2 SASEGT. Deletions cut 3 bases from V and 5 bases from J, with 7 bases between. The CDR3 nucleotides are TGTGCCAGCAGTGACCTCTCGAATGAAAAACTGTTTTTT. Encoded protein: CASSDLSNEKLFF.

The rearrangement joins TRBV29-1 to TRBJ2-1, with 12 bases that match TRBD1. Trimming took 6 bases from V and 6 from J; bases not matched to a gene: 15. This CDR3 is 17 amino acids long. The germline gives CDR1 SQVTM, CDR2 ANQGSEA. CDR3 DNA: TGCAGCGTCGAGACGCAAACCCGGGACAGGGGGCTCAATGAGCAGTTCTTC. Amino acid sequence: CSVETQTRDRGLNEQFF.

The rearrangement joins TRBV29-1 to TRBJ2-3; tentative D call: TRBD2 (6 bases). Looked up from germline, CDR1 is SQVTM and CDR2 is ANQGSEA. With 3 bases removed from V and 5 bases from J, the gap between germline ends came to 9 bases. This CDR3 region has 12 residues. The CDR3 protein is CSVDQGGDTQYF. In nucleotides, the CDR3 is TGCAGCGTTGATCAGGGAGGAGATACGCAGTATTTT.

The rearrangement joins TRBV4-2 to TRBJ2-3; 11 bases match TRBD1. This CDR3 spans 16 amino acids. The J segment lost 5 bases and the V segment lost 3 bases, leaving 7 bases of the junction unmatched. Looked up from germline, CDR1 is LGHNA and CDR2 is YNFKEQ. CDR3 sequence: CASSQPGTGGEDTQYF. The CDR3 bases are TGTGCCAGCAGCCAGCCGGGGACAGGGGGAGAAGATACGCAGTATTTT.

CDR3 DNA: TGTGCCAGCAGTTACCTACTAGCGGGAGGGCCGTATGAGCAGTTCTTC. This gives the protein CASSYLLAGGPYEQFF. The V gene is TRBV27, the J gene TRBJ2-1, with 13 bases aligning to TRBD2. Per germline, CDR1 MNHEY and CDR2 SMNVEV (reference sequence). V was pared by 4 bases and J by 8 bases, with 8 bases of the junction left unmatched. CDR3 length equals 16 residues.

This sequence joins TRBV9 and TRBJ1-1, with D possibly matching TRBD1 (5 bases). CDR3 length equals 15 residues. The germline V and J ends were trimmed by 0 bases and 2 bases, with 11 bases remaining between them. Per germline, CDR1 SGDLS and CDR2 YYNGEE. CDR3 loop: CASSVGSRVNTEAFF. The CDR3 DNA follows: TGTGCCAGCAGCGTAGGGTCCAGGGTTAACACTGAAGCTTTCTTT.

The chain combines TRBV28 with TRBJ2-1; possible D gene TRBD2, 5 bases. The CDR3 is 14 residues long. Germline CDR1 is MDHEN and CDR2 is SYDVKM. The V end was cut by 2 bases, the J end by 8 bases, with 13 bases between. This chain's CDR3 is CASSLLAQRDEQFF. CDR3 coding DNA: TGTGCCAGCAGTTTACTGGCCCAGAGGGATGAGCAGTTCTTC.

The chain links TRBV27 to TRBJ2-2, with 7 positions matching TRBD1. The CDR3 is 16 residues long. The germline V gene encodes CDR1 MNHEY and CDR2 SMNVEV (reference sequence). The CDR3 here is CAWGSYGTANTGELFF. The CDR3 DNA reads TGTGCGTGGGGGTCTTACGGGACAGCGAACACCGGGGAGCTGTTTTTT.

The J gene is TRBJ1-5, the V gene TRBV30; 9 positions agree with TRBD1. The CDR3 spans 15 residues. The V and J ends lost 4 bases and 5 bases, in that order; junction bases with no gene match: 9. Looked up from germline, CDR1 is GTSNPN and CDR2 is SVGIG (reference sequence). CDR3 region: CAWTGRGQGDQPQHF. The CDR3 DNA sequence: TGTGCCTGGACTGGTAGGGGACAGGGCGATCAGCCCCAGCATTTT.

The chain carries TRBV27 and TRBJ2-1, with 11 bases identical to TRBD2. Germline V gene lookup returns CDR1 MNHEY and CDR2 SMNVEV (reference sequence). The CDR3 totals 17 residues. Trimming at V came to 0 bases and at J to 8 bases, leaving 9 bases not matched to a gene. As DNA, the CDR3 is TGTGCCAGCAGTTTATCCTCGGGGCTAGCGGGAGGTTATGAGCAGTTCTTC. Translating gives CASSLSSGLAGGYEQFF.

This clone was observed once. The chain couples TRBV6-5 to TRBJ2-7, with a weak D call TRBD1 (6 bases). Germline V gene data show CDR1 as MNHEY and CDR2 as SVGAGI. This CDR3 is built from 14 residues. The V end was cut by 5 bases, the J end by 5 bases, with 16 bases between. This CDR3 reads CASSQTTGFNEQYF. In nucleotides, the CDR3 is TGTGCCAGCAGTCAAACGACAGGTTTCAACGAGCAGTACTTC.

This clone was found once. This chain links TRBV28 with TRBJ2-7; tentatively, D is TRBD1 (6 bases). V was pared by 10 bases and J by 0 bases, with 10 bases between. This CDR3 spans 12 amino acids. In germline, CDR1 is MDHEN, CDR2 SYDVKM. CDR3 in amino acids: CATQGRSYEQYF. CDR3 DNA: TGTGCCACACAGGGACGCTCCTACGAGCAGTACTTC.

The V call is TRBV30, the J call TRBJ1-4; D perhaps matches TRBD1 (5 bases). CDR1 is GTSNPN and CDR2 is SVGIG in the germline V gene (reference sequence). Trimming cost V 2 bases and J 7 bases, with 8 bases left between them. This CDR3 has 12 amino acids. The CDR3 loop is CAWSIGVEKLFF. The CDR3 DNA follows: TGTGCCTGGAGTATAGGGGTTGAAAAACTGTTTTTT.

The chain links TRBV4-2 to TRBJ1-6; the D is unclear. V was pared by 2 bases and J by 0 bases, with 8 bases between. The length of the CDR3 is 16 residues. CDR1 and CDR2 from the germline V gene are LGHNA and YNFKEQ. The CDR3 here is CASSQTGSSYNSPLHF. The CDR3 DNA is TGTGCCAGCAGCCAAACGGGGAGCTCCTATAATTCACCCCTCCACTTT.

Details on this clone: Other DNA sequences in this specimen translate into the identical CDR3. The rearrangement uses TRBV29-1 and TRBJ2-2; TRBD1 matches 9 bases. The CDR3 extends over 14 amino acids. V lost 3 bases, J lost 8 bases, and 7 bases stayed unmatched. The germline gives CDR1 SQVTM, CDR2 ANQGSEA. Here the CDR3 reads CSVDPDRGLGELFF. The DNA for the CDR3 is TGCAGCGTTGATCCTGACAGGGGGTTAGGGGAGCTGTTTTTT.

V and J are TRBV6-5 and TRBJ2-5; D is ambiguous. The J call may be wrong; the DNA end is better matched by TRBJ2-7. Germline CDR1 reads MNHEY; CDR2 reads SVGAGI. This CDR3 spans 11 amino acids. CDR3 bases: TGTGCCAGCAGTTACCTCGCCGAGCAGTACTTC. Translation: CASSYLAEQYF.